A selection of T cell receptor beta chains follows, all from one sample in a study of cytotoxic CD8 clonotypes in ibrutinib-treated CLL. Assay used: immunoSEQ multiplex PCR; TCRdb lists only in-frame clones, some missing. The table lists just over 45,000 clones, around 68% of them singletons. The sample here was PBMCs, taken after 12 months of ibrutinib treatment. The source is a human donor with chronic lymphocytic leukemia. The CDR3 runs from the conserved cysteine through the conserved F or W. Fields, in order: J gene, clone size, V gene, D gene, CDR3 protein, CDR3 DNA. A D gene is named only where the DNA matches it firmly. Rows give clone size only sometimes, using once, few, many, or a class for an expanded clone.

TRBJ2-3 | - | TRBV21-1 | - | CASSIRGDYTDTQYF | TGTGCCAGCAGCATCCGGGGGGATTACACAGATACGCAGTATTTT
TRBJ2-3 | once | TRBV9 | TRBD1 | CASSGSGQGGTDTQYF | TGTGCCAGCAGCGGATCCGGACAGGGTGGAACAGATACGCAGTATTTT
TRBJ1-1 | - | TRBV27 | - | CASSLRVGLNTEAFF | TGTGCCAGCAGCTTGCGGGTGGGACTGAACACTGAAGCTTTCTTT
TRBJ2-2 | - | TRBV5-1 | - | CASSLKLDTGELFF | TGCGCCAGCAGCTTGAAGCTTGACACCGGGGAGCTGTTTTTT
TRBJ2-7 | few | TRBV2 | - | CASSGASSYEQYF | TGTGCCAGCAGTGGAGCCAGCTCCTACGAGCAGTACTTC
TRBJ1-2 | - | TRBV27 | TRBD1 | CASSSDRADGYTF | TGTGCCAGCAGTTCCGACAGGGCAGATGGCTACACCTTC
TRBJ1-2 | - | TRBV9 | - | CASSRATGIYGYTF | TGTGCCAGCAGCCGAGCCACAGGGATCTATGGCTACACCTTC
TRBJ2-7 | - | TRBV11-1 | - | CASSLVIYEQYF | TGTGCCAGCAGCTTAGTTATATACGAGCAGTACTTC
TRBJ2-5 | - | TRBV29-1 | - | CSVSPGRPKETQYF | TGCAGCGTCTCACCGGGACGGCCTAAAGAGACCCAGTACTTC
TRBJ1-5 | few | TRBV2 | - | CASSEGGFPNQPQHF | TGTGCCAGCAGTGAAGGAGGCTTTCCAAATCAGCCCCAGCATTTT
TRBJ1-4 | - | TRBV5-8 | - | CASTPWGVTEKLFF | TGTGCCAGCACACCTTGGGGGGTCACTGAAAAACTGTTTTTT